This is a list of T cell receptor beta chains from one sample in a study of T cell changes during pregnancy in multiple sclerosis. Measured with immunoSEQ multiplex PCR; TCRdb has only the in-frame clones, and not every one. The sample shows more than 85,000 clones, 94% of them seen only once. Source: peripheral blood, taken after pregnancy. Receptor source: a female donor in good health, enrolled as a control in a pregnancy study. Each CDR3 is given with its conserved first and last residue. The D gene is left open where the match is weak.

>TRBD2|TRBJ2-7|TRBV28
CASSLGRGGLAGSVSYEQYF
TGTGCCAGCAGTTTAGGGCGGGGGGGACTAGCGGGATCAGTTTCCTACGAGCAGTACTTC
>TRBD2|TRBJ2-1|TRBV2
CASSDTSGRARDEQFF
TGTGCCAGCAGTGATACTAGCGGGAGGGCCAGGGATGAGCAGTTCTTC
>-|TRBJ1-2|TRBV13
CASSLGAGRGYTF
TGTGCCAGCAGCTTAGGGGCGGGCAGGGGCTACACCTTC
>TRBD1|TRBJ1-5|TRBV10-3
CAISGGTGGAANQPQHF
TGTGCCATCAGTGGAGGGACAGGGGGCGCAGCAAATCAGCCCCAGCATTTT
>TRBD1|TRBJ2-1|TRBV7-9
CASSRTGGSYNEQFF
TGTGCCAGCAGCCGCACAGGGGGCTCCTACAATGAGCAGTTCTTC
>-|TRBJ2-7|TRBV6-5
CASSHIGYEQYF
TGTGCCAGCAGCCACATCGGGTACGAGCAGTACTTC
>TRBD2|TRBJ2-1|TRBV7-8
CASMGGSQYEQFF
TGTGCCAGCATGGGCGGGAGCCAATATGAGCAGTTCTTC
>-|TRBJ2-3|TRBV10-3
CAISEMGRGGDTQYF
TGTGCCATCAGTGAAATGGGGAGAGGAGGCGATACGCAGTATTTT
>TRBD1|TRBJ2-7|TRBV5-4
CASSLDRGGGYEQYF
TGTGCCAGCAGCTTGGACAGGGGCGGCGGCTACGAGCAGTACTTC
>-|TRBJ1-3|TRBV7-9
CARGTKAGNTIYF
TGTGCCAGGGGGACAAAGGCTGGAAACACCATATATTTT
>TRBD1|TRBJ2-7|TRBV10-3
CAISGGQSFQYF
TGTGCCATCAGTGGGGGACAGAGCTTCCAGTACTTC